This T cell receptor (beta chain) derives from a study of blood T cell repertoires in COVID-19. Study information: There were acute and convalescent COVID-19 samples, and they came from the United States, Italy and Spain.

One Seattle source followed patients from active infection through their disease course. Original processing methods: Amplification of reference gene primers provided the estimated nucleated cell counts. TCRdb keeps only in-frame clones here, not all; method: immunoSEQ multiplex PCR. V, J and clone size are those of that table, while D and trimming were read from the DNA. Altogether over 150,000 clones are present, 75% to 85% being singletons, with the ten largest covering 12%. The ends lost 4 bases at V and 10 bases at J; junction bases unmatched: 13. From germline, CDR1 is SGHRS and CDR2 YFSETQ. The CDR3 is made up of 14 amino acids.

This rearrangement joins TRBV5-1 to TRBJ2-5; 7 bases fit TRBD1. Sample: peripheral blood. The receptor was derived from a woman aged 80 or over with COVID-19, enrolled during active disease. The CDR3 protein is CASSPGQLRAIQYF. Written as DNA, the CDR3 is TGCGCCAGCAGCCCGGGACAGCTTAGGGCGATCCAGTACTTC. The variable domain in full, completed from reference TRBV5-1 and TRBJ2-5, reads KAGVTQTPRYLIKTRGQQVTLSCSPISGHRSVSWYQQTPGQGLQFLFEYFSETQRNKGNFPGRFSGRQFSNSRSEMNVSTLELGDSALYLCASSPGQLRAIQYFGPGTRLLVL.